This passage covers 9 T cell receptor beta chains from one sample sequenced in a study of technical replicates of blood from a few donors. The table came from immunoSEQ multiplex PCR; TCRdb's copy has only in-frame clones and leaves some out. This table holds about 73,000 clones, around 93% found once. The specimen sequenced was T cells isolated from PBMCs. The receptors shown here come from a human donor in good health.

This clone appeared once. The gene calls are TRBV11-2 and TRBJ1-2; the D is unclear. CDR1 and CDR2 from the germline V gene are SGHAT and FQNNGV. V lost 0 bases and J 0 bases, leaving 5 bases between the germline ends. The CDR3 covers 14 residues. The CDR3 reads CASSLDSSNYGYTF. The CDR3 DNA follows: TGTGCCAGCAGCTTAGACAGTTCTAACTATGGCTACACCTTC.

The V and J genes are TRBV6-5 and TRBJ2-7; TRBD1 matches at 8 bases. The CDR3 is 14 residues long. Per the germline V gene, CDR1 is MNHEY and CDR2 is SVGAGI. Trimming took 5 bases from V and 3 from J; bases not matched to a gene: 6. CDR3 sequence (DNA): TGTGCCAGCAGTCACAGGGGGGTCTTCTACGAGCAGTACTTC. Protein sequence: CASSHRGVFYEQYF.

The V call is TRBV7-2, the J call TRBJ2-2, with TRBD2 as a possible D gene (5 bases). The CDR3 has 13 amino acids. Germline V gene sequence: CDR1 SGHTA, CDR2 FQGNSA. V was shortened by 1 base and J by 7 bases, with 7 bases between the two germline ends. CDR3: CASSLVGVGELFF. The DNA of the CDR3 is TGTGCCAGCAGCTTAGTCGGGGTCGGGGAGCTGTTTTTT.

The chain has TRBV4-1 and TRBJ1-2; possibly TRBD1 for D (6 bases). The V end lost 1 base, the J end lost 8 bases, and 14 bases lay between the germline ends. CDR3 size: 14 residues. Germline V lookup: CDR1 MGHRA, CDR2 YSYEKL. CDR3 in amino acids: CASSQADRQEGYTF. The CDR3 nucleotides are TGCGCCAGCAGCCAAGCGGACAGACAGGAGGGCTACACCTTC.

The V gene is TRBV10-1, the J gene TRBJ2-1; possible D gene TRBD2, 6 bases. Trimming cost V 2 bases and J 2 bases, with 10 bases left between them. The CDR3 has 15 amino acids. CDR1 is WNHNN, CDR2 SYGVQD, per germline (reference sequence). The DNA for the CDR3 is TGCGCCAGCAGTGAGCGGGGGAATCCCTACAATGAGCAGTTCTTC. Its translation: CASSERGNPYNEQFF.

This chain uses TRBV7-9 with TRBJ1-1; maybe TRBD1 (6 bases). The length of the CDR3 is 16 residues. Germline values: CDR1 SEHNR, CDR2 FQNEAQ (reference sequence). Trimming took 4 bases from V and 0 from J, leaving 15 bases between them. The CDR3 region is CASSSSLTGVNTEAFF. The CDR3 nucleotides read TGTGCCAGCAGCTCATCACTGACAGGTGTGAACACTGAAGCTTTCTTT. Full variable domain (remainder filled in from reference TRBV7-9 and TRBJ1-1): DTGVSQNPRHKITKRGQNVTFRCDPISEHNRLYWYRQTLGQGPEFLTYFQNEAQLEKSRLLSDRFSAERPKGSFSTLEIQRTEQGDSAMYLCASSSSLTGVNTEAFFGQGTRLTVV.

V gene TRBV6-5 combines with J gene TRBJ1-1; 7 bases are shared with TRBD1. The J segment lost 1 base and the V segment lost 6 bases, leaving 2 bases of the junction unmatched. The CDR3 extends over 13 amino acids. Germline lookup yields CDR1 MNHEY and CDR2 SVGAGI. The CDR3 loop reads CASRRTGNTEAFF. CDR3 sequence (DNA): TGTGCCAGCAGACGGACAGGGAACACTGAAGCTTTCTTT.

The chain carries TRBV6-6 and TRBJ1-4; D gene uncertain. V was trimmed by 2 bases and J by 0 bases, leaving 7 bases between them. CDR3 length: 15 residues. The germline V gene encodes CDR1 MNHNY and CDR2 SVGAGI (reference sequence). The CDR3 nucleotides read TGTGCCAGCAGTTACAGCGCGGCAACTAATGAAAAACTGTTTTTT. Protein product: CASSYSAATNEKLFF.

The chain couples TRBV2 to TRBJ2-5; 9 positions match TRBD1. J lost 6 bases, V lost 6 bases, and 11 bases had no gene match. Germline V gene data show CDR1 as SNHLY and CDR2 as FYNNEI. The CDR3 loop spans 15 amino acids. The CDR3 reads CASRTGTGYGQTQYF. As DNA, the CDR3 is TGTGCCAGCAGAACCGGGACAGGGTATGGTCAGACCCAGTACTTC.